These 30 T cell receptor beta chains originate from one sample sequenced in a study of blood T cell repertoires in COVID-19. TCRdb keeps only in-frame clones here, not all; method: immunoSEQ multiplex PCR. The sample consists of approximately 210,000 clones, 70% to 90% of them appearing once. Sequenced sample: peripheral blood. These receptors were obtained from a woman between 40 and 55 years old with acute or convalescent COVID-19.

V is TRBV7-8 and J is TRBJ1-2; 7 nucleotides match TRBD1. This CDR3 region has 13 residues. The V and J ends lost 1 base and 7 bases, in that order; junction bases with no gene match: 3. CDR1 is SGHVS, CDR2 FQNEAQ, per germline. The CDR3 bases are TGTGCCAGCAGCTTAGGACAGGGCCGTGGCTACACCTTC. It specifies CASSLGQGRGYTF.

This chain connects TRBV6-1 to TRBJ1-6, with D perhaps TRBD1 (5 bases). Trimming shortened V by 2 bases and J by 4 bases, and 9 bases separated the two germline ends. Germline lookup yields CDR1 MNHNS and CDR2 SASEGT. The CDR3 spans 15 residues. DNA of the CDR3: TGTGCCAGCAGTGAATTTCAGGGTTATAATTCACCCCTCCACTTT. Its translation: CASSEFQGYNSPLHF.

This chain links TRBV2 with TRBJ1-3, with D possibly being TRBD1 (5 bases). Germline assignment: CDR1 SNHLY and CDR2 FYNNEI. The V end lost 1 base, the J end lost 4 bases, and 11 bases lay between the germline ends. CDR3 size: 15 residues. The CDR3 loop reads CASSEGQGDGNTIYF. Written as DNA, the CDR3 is TGTGCCAGCAGTGAAGGGCAGGGTGACGGAAACACCATATATTTT.

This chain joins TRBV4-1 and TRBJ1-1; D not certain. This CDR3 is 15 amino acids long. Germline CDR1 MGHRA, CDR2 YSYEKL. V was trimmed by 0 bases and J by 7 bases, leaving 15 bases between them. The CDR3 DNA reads TGCGCCAGCAGCCAAGAATCGAGGATGGCGTTTGAAGCTTTCTTT. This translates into CASSQESRMAFEAFF.

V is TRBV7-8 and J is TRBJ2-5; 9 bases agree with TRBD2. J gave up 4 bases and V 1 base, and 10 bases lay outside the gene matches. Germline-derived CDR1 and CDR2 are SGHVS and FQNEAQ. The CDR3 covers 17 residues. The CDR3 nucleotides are TGTGCCAGCAGCTTAGTGCAGCGGGGGGCCTTGGGAGAGACCCAGTACTTC. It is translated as CASSLVQRGALGETQYF.

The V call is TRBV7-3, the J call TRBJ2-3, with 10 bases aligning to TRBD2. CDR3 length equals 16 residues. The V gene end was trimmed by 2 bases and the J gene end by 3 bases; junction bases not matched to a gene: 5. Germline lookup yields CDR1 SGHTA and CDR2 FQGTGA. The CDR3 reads CASSLVLAGVTDTQYF. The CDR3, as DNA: TGTGCCAGCAGCTTAGTCCTAGCGGGGGTTACAGATACGCAGTATTTT.

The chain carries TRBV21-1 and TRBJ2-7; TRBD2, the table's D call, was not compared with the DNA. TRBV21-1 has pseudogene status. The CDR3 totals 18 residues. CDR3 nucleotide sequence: TGTGCCAGCAGCAAAGCGCCCAGGTCGGTAGCGGGGACCTACGAGCAGTACGTC. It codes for CASSKAPRSVAGTYEQYV.

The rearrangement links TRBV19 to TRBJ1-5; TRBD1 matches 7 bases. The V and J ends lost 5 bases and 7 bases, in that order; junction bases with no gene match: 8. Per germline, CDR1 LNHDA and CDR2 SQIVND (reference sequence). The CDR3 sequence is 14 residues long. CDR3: CASSGRQGRQPQHF. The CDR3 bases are TGTGCCAGTAGTGGCCGACAGGGCAGACAGCCCCAGCATTTT.

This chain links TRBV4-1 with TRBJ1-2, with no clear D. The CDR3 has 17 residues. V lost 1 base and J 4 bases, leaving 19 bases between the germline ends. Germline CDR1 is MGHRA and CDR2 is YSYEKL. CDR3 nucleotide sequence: TGCGCCAGCAGCCAAGGGTTGTTAGACCCTGACTTCTATGGCTACACCTTC. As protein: CASSQGLLDPDFYGYTF.

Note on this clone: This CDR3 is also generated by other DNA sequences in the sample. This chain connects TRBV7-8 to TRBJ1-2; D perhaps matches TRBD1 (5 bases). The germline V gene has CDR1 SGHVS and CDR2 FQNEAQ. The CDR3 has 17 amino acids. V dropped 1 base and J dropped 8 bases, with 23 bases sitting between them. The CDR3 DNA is TGTGCCAGCAGCTTAGGTCTTTCAGGGAAACGGGGGTACGGCTACACCTTC. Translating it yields CASSLGLSGKRGYGYTF.

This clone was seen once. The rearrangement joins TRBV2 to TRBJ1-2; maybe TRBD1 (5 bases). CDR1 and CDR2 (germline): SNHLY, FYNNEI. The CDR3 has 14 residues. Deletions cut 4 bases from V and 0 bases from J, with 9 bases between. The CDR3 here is CASSGVDTNYGYTF. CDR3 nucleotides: TGTGCCAGCAGTGGAGTGGACACTAACTATGGCTACACCTTC. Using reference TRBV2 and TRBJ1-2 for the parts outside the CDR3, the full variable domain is EPEVTQTPSHQVTQMGQEVILRCVPISNHLYFYWYRQILGQKVEFLVSFYNNEISEKSEIFDDQFSVERPDGSNFTLKIRSTKLEDSAMYFCASSGVDTNYGYTFGSGTRLTVV.

The DNA for the CDR3 is TGTGCCAGCAGCCAAAAGCCGCTGGGAGCCGGCGGGGCCAAAAACATTCAGTACTTC. This translates into CASSQKPLGAGGAKNIQYF. The genes are TRBV7-2 and TRBJ2-4, with D possibly matching TRBD2 (5 bases). The CDR3 loop spans 19 amino acids. Germline V lookup: CDR1 SGHTA, CDR2 FQGNSA. V dropped 5 bases and J dropped 1 base, with 24 bases sitting between them.

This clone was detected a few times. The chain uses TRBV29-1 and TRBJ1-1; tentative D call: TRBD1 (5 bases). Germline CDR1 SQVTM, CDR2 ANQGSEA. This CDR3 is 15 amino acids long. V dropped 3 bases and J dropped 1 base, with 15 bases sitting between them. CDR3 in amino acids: CSVDVRVLGNTEAFF. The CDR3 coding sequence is TGCAGCGTTGACGTCAGGGTTTTAGGGAACACTGAAGCTTTCTTT.

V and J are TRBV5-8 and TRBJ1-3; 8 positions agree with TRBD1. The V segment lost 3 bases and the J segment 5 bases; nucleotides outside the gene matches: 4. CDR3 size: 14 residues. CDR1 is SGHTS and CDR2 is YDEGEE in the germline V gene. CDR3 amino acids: CASSSGQDRNTIYF. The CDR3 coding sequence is TGTGCCAGCAGCTCGGGACAGGATAGAAACACCATATATTTT.

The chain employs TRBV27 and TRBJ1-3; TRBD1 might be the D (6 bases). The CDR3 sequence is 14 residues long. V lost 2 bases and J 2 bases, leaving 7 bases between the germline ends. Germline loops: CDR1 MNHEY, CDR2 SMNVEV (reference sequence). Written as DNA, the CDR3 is TGTGCCAGCAGTTTAACAGGGACTGGAAACACCATATATTTT. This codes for CASSLTGTGNTIYF.

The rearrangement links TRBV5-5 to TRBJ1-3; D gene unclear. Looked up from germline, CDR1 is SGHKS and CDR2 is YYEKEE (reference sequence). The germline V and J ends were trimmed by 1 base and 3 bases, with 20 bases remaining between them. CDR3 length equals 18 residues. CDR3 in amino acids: CASSLKGFPTEGGNTIYF. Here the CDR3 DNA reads TGTGCCAGCAGCTTGAAAGGCTTCCCTACTGAGGGTGGAAACACCATATATTTT.

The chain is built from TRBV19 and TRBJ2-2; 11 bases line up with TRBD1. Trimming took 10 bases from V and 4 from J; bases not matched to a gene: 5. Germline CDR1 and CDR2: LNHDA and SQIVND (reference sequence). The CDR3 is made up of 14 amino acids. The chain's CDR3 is CATGDRGTTGELFF. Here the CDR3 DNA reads TGTGCCACCGGGGACAGGGGGACCACCGGGGAGCTGTTTTTT.

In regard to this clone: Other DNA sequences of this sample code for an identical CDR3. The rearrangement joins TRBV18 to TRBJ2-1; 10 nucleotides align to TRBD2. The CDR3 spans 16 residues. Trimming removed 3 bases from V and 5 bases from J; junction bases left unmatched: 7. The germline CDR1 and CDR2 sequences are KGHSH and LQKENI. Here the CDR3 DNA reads TGTGCCAGCTCACCCGGAACTAGCGGGGCCAACAATGAGCAGTTCTTC. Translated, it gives CASSPGTSGANNEQFF. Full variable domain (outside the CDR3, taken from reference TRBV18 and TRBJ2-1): NAGVMQNPRHLVRRRGQEARLRCSPMKGHSHVYWYRQLPEEGLKFMVYLQKENIIDESGMPKERFSAEFPKEGPSILRIQQVVRGDSAAYFCASSPGTSGANNEQFFGPGTRLTVL.

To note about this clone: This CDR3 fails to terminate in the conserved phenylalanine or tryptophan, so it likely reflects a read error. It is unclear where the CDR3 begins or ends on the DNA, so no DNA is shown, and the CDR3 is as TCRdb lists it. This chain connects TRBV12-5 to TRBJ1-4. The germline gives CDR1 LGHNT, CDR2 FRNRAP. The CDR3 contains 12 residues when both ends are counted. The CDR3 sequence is CASGPLQALGGL.

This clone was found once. The chain's CDR3 is CASSYGQANTEAFF. CDR3 sequence (DNA): TGTGCCAGCAGCTACGGACAGGCGAACACTGAAGCTTTCTTT. V and J are TRBV7-3 and TRBJ1-1; TRBD1 matches 7 bases. Trimming cost V 4 bases and J 1 base; bases outside gene matches: 3. Germline V CDR1 and CDR2: SGHTA, FQGTGA. There are 14 residues in the CDR3.

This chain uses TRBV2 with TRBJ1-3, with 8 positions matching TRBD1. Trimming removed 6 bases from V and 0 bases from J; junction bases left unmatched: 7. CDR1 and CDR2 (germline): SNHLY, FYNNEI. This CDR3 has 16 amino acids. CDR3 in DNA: TGTGCCAGCAGAACCGGGACAGGACTCTCTGGAAACACCATATATTTT. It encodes CASRTGTGLSGNTIYF.

Written as DNA, the CDR3 is TGTGCCTACCGAGCGGGGGTTAATGAAAAACTGTTTTTT. It translates to CAYRAGVNEKLFF. The chain couples TRBV30 to TRBJ1-4; D is possibly TRBD1 (5 bases). Deletions cut 7 bases from V and 4 bases from J, with 13 bases between. The CDR3 sequence is 13 residues long. The germline CDR1 and CDR2 sequences are GTSNPN and SVGIG (reference sequence).

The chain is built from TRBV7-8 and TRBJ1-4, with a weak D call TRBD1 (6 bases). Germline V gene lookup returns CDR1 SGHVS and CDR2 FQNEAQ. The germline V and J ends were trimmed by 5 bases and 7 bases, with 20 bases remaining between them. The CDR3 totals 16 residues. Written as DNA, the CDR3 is TGTGCCAGCAGCCCCACCACCGGGGGGCTGGTTGAAAAACTGTTTTTT. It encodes CASSPTTGGLVEKLFF.

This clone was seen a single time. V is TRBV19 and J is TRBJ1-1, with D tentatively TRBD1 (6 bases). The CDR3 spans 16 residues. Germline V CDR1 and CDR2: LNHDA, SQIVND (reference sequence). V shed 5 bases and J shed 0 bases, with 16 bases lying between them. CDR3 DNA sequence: TGTGCCAGTAGTCCGCCGACAGGTCGAATGAACACTGAAGCTTTCTTT. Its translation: CASSPPTGRMNTEAFF.

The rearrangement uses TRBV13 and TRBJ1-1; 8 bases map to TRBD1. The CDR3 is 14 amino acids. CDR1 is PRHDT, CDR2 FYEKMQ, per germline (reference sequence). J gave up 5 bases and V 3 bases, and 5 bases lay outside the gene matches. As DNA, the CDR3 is TGTGCCAGCAGCTTCACAGGGGGAAGTACTGAAGCTTTCTTT. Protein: CASSFTGGSTEAFF.

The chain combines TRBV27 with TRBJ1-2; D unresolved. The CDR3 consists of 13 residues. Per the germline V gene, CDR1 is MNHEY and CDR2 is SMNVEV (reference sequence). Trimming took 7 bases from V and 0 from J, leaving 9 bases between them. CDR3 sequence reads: CASKAGPNYGYTF. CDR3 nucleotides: TGTGCCAGCAAGGCAGGCCCTAACTATGGCTACACCTTC.

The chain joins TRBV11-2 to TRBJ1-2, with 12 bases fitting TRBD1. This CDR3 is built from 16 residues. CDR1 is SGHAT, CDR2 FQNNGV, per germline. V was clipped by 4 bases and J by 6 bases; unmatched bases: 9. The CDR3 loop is CASSSLPGQGADGYTF. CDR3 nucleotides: TGTGCCAGCAGCTCCCTCCCGGGACAGGGGGCTGATGGCTACACCTTC.

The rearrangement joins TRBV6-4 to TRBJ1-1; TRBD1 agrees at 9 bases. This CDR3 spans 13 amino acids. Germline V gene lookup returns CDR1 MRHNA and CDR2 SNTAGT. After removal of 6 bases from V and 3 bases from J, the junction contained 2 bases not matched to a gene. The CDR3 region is CASSRTGDTEAFF. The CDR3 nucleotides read TGTGCCAGCAGCCGGACAGGGGACACTGAAGCTTTCTTT.

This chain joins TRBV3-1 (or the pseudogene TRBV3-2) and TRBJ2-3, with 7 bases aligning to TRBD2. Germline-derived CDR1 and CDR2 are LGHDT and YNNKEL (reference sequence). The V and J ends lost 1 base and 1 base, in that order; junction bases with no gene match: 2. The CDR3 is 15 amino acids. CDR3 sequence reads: CASSQGGGRTDTQYF. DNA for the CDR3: TGTGCCAGCAGCCAAGGCGGGGGACGCACAGATACGCAGTATTTT.

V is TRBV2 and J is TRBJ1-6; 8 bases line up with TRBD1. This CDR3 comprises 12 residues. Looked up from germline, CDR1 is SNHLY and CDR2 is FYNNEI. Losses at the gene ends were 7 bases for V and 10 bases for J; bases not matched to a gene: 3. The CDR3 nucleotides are TGTGCCAGCAAGGACAGGGAATCACCCCTCCACTTT. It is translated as CASKDRESPLHF.